The 9 T cell receptor beta chains presented below share a single source sample, sequenced in a study of T cells in Graves' hyperthyroidism and ophthalmopathy. What was amplified from RNA transcripts were TCR beta CDR3 regions. During a first-round RT-PCR of the TCR CDR3, the HTBI primer set was used. MiXCR was run by TCRdb on the multiplex PCR reads, yielding one entry per CDR3 protein. The table records some 460,000 distinct CDR3 sequences, 15% to 19% of them present only once. The source material was blood. These receptors came from a woman between 18 and 29 years old with Graves' hyperthyroidism.

This clonotype showed up many times. This rearrangement joins TRBV20-1 to TRBJ2-3; 16 bases are shared with TRBD2. Germline values: CDR1 DFQATT, CDR2 SNEGSKA (reference sequence). There are 19 residues in the CDR3. The V segment lost 3 bases and the J segment 2 bases; nucleotides outside the gene matches: 11. CDR3 bases: TGCAGTGCTAGGCGTCCCGGGACTAGCGGGAGGGCCGTCACAGATACGCAGTATTTT. Translating it yields CSARRPGTSGRAVTDTQYF.

This clonotype was found many times. The chain recombines TRBV12-3 or TRBV12-4 with TRBJ2-3; the match to TRBD2 covers 12 bases. V was clipped by 5 bases and J by 2 bases; unmatched bases: 2. The length of the CDR3 is 15 residues. The CDR3 nucleotides read TGTGCCAGCAGTCCTAGCGGGAGGGCCACAGATACGCAGTATTTT. This translates into CASSPSGRATDTQYF.

This clonotype was observed many times. This rearrangement joins TRBV30 to TRBJ1-2; D is perhaps TRBD1 (5 bases). Germline CDR1 GTSNPN, CDR2 SVGIG (reference sequence). The ends were cut back, 2 bases at V and 7 bases at J, with 11 bases in the middle. The CDR3 runs to 12 residues. For the CDR3, the DNA is TGTGCCTGGAGTAGCGGGGCGGGTGGCTACACCTTC. The encoded protein is CAWSSGAGGYTF.

This clonotype was seen many times. The rearrangement uses TRBV11-2 and TRBJ2-1; D call uncertain. V dropped 0 bases and J dropped 2 bases, with 14 bases sitting between them. CDR3 length: 17 amino acids. Germline lookup yields CDR1 SGHAT and CDR2 FQNNGV. CDR3 bases: TGTGCCAGCAGCTTAGATCTTGGGCCGCTCACCTACAATGAGCAGTTCTTC. This gives the protein CASSLDLGPLTYNEQFF.

This clonotype was detected many times. The genes are TRBV15 and TRBJ2-3; D uncertain. V lost 8 bases to trimming and J lost 2 bases, with 11 bases between them. This CDR3 is built from 13 residues. Germline lookup yields CDR1 LNHNV and CDR2 YYDKDF (reference sequence). Here the CDR3 reads CATPGTDTDTQYF. The CDR3 region has the DNA TGTGCCACCCCCGGTACAGACACAGATACGCAGTATTTT.

This clonotype was observed many times. The V gene is TRBV6-1, the J gene TRBJ2-3; tentative D call: TRBD1 (5 bases). The CDR3 runs to 15 residues. V was cut by 8 bases and J by 0 bases, with 15 bases left in between. CDR1 MNHNS and CDR2 SASEGT come from the germline V gene. For the CDR3, the DNA is TGTGCCAGCGGCTTCAGGGCGTCCAGCACAGATACGCAGTATTTT. The encoded protein is CASGFRASSTDTQYF.

This clonotype has at least ten counts. The gene calls are TRBV9 and TRBJ1-2; no clear D. Germline V lookup: CDR1 SGDLS, CDR2 YYNGEE. CDR3 length: 13 residues. With 4 bases removed from V and 3 bases from J, the gap between germline ends came to 10 bases. CDR3 DNA sequence: TGTGCCAGCAGCCCCTTATATGACTATGGCTACACCTTC. This translates into CASSPLYDYGYTF.

There are many counts of this clonotype. V and J are TRBV5-1 and TRBJ1-1; unclear D gene. V lost 0 bases, J lost 2 bases, and 11 bases lay in between. The germline gives CDR1 SGHRS, CDR2 YFSETQ. This CDR3 comprises 15 residues. The CDR3 reads CASSLGHAGNTEAFF. CDR3 nucleotides: TGCGCCAGCAGCTTGGGTCACGCGGGAAACACTGAAGCTTTCTTT.

This clonotype has at least ten counts. V usage is TRBV10-3 and J usage is TRBJ2-5; no firm D call. Germline CDR1 and CDR2: ENHRY and SYGVKD. CDR3 length: 14 amino acids. V was shortened by 6 bases and J by 5 bases, with 16 bases between the two germline ends. As DNA, the CDR3 is TGTGCCATCAGCACCGACAAAGGGTGGGAGACCCAGTACTTC. Residues: CAISTDKGWETQYF.